This TCR beta chain came from a study of blood T cell repertoires in COVID-19. Study summary: Spain, Italy and the United States supplied samples that represented acute and convalescent COVID-19. In each case, the material was cDNA or gDNA derived from T cells, B-cell-depleted T cells, or PBMCs.

In the source study's methods: Reference gene primer amplification gave nucleated cell count estimates. The data were produced by immunoSEQ multiplex PCR, yet TCRdb's version contains in-frame clones alone and is incomplete. The V and J calls and the clone size are those of that table, but D and trimming were determined from the DNA. In the table there are around 100,000 clones, more than 85% of which are singletons. The germline V gene has CDR1 SEHNR and CDR2 FQNEAQ (reference sequence). This CDR3 spans 15 amino acids. The junction had 9 bases not matched to a gene; V was cut back by 1 base and J by 8 bases.

Sequencing was done on a sample of peripheral blood. The chain uses TRBV7-9 and TRBJ1-2, with 8 bases lining up with TRBD1. This clonotype was obtained from a man in his 60s with acute or convalescent COVID-19. The CDR3, as DNA: TGTGCCAGCAGCTTAGGGGACAGGCCCTTTAAAGGCTACACCTTC. Its protein is CASSLGDRPFKGYTF.